These 7 T cell receptor beta chains originate from one sample sequenced in a study of blood T cells in healthy people across ages (dated by TCRdb to between 2014 and 2016). The protocol used for the library was 5' RACE. Instrument on record: Illumina HiSeq 2500. A second PCR of roughly 7 to 11 cycles was performed with a sample-barcoded 5' primer and a J-beta primer mix. TCRdb redid the processing of the public reads, applying fastp at Q25 and MiXCR, and retained in-frame beta chains. CDR3 protein sequences are deduplicated, and each keeps its most common genes and DNA. The sample contains approximately 800,000 distinct CDR3 sequences, about 61% of them found a single time. The ten largest clones add up to approximately 24% of the sample. The sequencing input was blood. These receptor sequences come from a man in his forties in good health.

The chain is built from TRBV2 and TRBJ1-5; D remains unclear. Germline loops: CDR1 SNHLY, CDR2 FYNNEI. V lost 4 bases to trimming and J lost 1 base, with 11 bases between them. The CDR3 consists of 15 residues. CDR3 sequence reads: CASSGAELSNQPQHF. The CDR3 nucleotides read TGTGCCAGCAGTGGAGCAGAGCTAAGCAATCAGCCCCAGCATTTT.

This clonotype was detected only a few times. This chain uses TRBV4-3 with TRBJ2-4, with D possibly matching TRBD1 (5 bases). The J call could be wrong; TRBJ2-7 is a better fit for the DNA end. CDR3 size: 15 residues. CDR1 and CDR2 from the germline V gene are LGHNA and YSLEER. In nucleotides, the CDR3 is TGCGCCAGCAGCCAAGAAACAAAGACAGCCTACGAGCAGTACTTC. Protein: CASSQETKTAYEQYF.

The rearrangement uses TRBV10-3 and TRBJ2-1, with D maybe TRBD1 (5 bases). The CDR3 has 12 amino acids. The V gene's germline CDR1 is ENHRY and CDR2 SYGVKD. V lost 8 bases and J lost 7, with 12 bases in between. CDR3 in amino acids: CAIGAGQNEQFF. The CDR3 DNA follows: TGTGCCATCGGGGCAGGGCAAAATGAGCAGTTCTTC.

V usage is TRBV29-1 and J usage is TRBJ2-1; no definite D call. Germline lookup yields CDR1 SQVTM and CDR2 ANQGSEA. There are 15 residues in the CDR3. V dropped 6 bases and J dropped 8 bases, with 23 bases sitting between them. The CDR3 here is CSVGHRLESADEQFF. CDR3 DNA: TGCAGCGTCGGCCACCGGTTGGAGTCGGCGGATGAGCAGTTCTTC.

The chain has TRBV5-1 and TRBJ2-6, with no clear D. V shed 2 bases and J shed 0 bases, with 12 bases lying between them. Looked up from germline, CDR1 is SGHRS and CDR2 is YFSETQ. This CDR3 is built from 17 residues. The CDR3 DNA follows: TGCGCCAGCAGCTTAGGTTACCCCAGCTCTGGGGCCAACGTCCTGACTTTC. Amino acids: CASSLGYPSSGANVLTF. The whole variable domain, filled in from reference TRBV5-1 and TRBJ2-6, reads KAGVTQTPRYLIKTRGQQVTLSCSPISGHRSVSWYQQTPGQGLQFLFEYFSETQRNKGNFPGRFSGRQFSNSRSEMNVSTLELGDSALYLCASSLGYPSSGANVLTFGAGSRLTVL.

The chain is built from TRBV24-1 and TRBJ2-7, with 11 bases fitting TRBD2. With V trimmed by 4 bases and J by 0 bases, 7 bases remained unmatched. The CDR3 runs 17 residues. Germline assignment: CDR1 KGHDR and CDR2 SFDVKD. CDR3 in DNA: TGTGCCACCAGTGACACCGGGACTAGCGGCCGCTCCTACGAGCAGTACTTC. It translates to CATSDTGTSGRSYEQYF.

This chain joins TRBV12-3 or TRBV12-4 and TRBJ2-1; D might be TRBD2 (5 bases). CDR3 size: 16 residues. Trimming stripped 2 bases from V and 8 bases from J, with 19 bases between. CDR3 residues: CASSLMRGYSVYEQFF. In DNA form, the CDR3 reads TGTGCCAGCAGTTTAATGAGAGGGTATAGTGTTTATGAGCAGTTCTTC.